Listed here are 4 T cell receptor beta chains from one sample, sequenced in a study of shared clonotypes between healthy human individuals. The protocol was immunoSEQ multiplex PCR, while the TCRdb copy is restricted to in-frame clones and leaves out a portion. The repertoire holds roughly 2.1 million clones, with about 92% as singletons. Naive-designated CD8 cells lacked CD45RO, were positively enriched for CCR7, and omitted terminally differentiated effector memory CD45RA+ cells. The sequencing input was naive CD8+ T cells from PBMCs. These receptors were obtained from a man aged 18 to 30 in good health. Some clones in this sample may be carry-over from other donors' samples.

The V call is TRBV15, the J call TRBJ2-4; unclear D gene. V lost 2 bases and J 0 bases, leaving 8 bases between the germline ends. Germline lookup yields CDR1 LNHNV and CDR2 YYDKDF (reference sequence). CDR3 length equals 15 residues. In nucleotides, the CDR3 is TGTGCCACCAGCAGAATATTAGAAGCCAAAAACATTCAGTACTTC. It encodes CATSRILEAKNIQYF.

V usage is TRBV7-9 and J usage is TRBJ2-1; tentatively, D is TRBD2 (6 bases). The CDR3 sequence is 16 residues long. V lost 5 bases and J 0 bases, leaving 14 bases between the germline ends. Looked up from germline, CDR1 is SEHNR and CDR2 is FQNEAQ (reference sequence). In nucleotides, the CDR3 is TGTGCCAGCAGCCCCCGGACTACTCTCTCCTACAATGAGCAGTTCTTC. This sequence encodes CASSPRTTLSYNEQFF. Combining the CDR3 with reference TRBV7-9 and TRBJ2-1 gives the whole variable domain DTGVSQNPRHKITKRGQNVTFRCDPISEHNRLYWYRQTLGQGPEFLTYFQNEAQLEKSRLLSDRFSAERPKGSFSTLEIQRTEQGDSAMYLCASSPRTTLSYNEQFFGPGTRLTVL.

This chain uses TRBV19 with TRBJ2-1; no reliable D call. There are 15 residues in the CDR3. The V end was cut by 1 base, the J end by 10 bases, with 17 bases between. CDR1 and CDR2 from the germline V gene are LNHDA and SQIVND (reference sequence). The CDR3 bases are TGTGCCAGTAGTATAGTCTTTGTGGGGATGGGAGAGCAGTTCTTC. It specifies CASSIVFVGMGEQFF.

The chain has TRBV9 and TRBJ2-3; TRBD2 might be the D (6 bases). Germline loops: CDR1 SGDLS, CDR2 YYNGEE. The CDR3 contains 13 residues. V shed 3 bases and J shed 5 bases, with 10 bases lying between them. CDR3 DNA: TGTGCCAGCAGCGGTGGGGGGAGAGATACGCAGTATTTT. This sequence encodes CASSGGGRDTQYF.